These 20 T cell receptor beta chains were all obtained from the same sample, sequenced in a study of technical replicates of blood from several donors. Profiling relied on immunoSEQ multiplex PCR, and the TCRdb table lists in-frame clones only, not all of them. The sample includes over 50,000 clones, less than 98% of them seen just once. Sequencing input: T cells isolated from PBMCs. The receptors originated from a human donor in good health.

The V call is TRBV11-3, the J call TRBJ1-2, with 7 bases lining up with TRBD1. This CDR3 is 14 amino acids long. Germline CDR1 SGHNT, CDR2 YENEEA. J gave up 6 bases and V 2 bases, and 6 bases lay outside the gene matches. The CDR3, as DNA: TGTGCCAGCAGCTTATTAGGCAGGGGGGATGGCTACACCTTC. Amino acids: CASSLLGRGDGYTF.

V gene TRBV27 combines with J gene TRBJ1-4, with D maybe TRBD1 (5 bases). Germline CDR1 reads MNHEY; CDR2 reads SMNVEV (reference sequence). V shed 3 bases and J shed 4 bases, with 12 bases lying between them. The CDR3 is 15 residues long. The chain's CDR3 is CASSLQGVDNEKLFF. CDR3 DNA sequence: TGTGCCAGCAGTTTGCAAGGGGTTGATAATGAAAAACTGTTTTTT.

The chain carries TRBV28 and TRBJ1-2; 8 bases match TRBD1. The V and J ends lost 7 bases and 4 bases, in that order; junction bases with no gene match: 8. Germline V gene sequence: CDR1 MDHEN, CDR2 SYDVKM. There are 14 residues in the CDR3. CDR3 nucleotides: TGTGCCAGCACTAAGGACAGGGTAGGCTATGGCTACACCTTC. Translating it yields CASTKDRVGYGYTF.

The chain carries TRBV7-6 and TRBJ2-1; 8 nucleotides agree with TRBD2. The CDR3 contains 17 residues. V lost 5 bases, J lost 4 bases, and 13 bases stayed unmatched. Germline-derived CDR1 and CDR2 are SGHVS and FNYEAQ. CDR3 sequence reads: CASSDVRGVRIYNEQFF. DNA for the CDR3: TGTGCCAGCAGCGACGTGCGGGGGGTGAGGATATACAATGAGCAGTTCTTC.

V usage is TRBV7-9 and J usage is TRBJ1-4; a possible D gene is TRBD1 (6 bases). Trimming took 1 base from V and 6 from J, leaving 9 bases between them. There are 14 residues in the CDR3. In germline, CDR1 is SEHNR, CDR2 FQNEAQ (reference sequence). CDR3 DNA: TGTGCCAGCAGCTTAGGGACAGCGGATGAAAAACTGTTTTTT. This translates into CASSLGTADEKLFF.

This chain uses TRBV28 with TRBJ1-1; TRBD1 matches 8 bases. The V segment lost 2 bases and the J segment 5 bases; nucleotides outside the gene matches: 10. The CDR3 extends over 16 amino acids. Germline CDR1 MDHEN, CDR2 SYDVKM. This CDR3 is CASSLPGGAWNTEAFF. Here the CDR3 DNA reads TGTGCCAGCAGTTTACCAGGGGGCGCTTGGAATACTGAAGCTTTCTTT.

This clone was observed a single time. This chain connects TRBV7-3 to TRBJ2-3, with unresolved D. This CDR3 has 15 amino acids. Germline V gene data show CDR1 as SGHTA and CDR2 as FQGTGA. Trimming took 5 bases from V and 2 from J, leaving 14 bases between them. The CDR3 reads CASSPSGTYTDTQYF. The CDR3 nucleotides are TGTGCCAGCAGCCCCTCAGGAACCTACACAGATACGCAGTATTTT. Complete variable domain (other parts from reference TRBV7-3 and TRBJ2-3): GAGVSQTPSNKVTEKGKYVELRCDPISGHTALYWYRQSLGQGPEFLIYFQGTGAADDSGLPNDRFFAVRPEGSVSTLKIQRTERGDSAVYLCASSPSGTYTDTQYFGPGTRLTVL.

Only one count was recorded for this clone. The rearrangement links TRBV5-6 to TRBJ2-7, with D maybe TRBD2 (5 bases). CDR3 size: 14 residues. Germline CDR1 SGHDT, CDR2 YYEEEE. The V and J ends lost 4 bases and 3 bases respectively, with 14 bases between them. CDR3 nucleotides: TGTGCCAGCAGCCCTACGGGGAGAGGCTACGAGCAGTACTTC. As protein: CASSPTGRGYEQYF. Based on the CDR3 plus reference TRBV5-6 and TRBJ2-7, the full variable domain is DAGVTQSPTHLIKTRGQQVTLRCSPKSGHDTVSWYQQALGQGPQFIFQYYEEEERQRGNFPDRFSGHQFPNYSSELNVNALLLGDSALYLCASSPTGRGYEQYFGPGTRLTVT.

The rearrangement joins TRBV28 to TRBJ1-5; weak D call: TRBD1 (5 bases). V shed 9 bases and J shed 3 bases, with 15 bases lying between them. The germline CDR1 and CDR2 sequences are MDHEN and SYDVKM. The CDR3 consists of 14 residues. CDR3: CASTPNRYNQPQHF. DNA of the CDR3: TGTGCCAGTACACCTAACAGGTACAATCAGCCCCAGCATTTT.

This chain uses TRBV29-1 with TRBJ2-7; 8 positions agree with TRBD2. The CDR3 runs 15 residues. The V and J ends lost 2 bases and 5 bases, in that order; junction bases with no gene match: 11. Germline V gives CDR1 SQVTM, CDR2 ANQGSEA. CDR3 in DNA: TGCAGCGTTGAAAACGGGACTAGGTTTAGGCACGAGCAGTACTTC. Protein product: CSVENGTRFRHEQYF.

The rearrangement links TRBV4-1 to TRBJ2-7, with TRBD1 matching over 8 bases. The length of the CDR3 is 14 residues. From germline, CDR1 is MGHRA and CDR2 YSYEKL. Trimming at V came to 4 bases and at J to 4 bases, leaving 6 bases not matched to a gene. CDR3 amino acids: CASSRPGQAYEQYF. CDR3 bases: TGCGCCAGCAGCCGCCCGGGACAGGCTTACGAGCAGTACTTC.

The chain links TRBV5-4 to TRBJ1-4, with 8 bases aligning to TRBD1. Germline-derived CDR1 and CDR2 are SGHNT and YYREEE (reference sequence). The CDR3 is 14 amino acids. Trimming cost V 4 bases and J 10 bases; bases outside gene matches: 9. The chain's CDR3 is CASSQGQDFAKLFF. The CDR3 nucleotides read TGTGCCAGCAGCCAGGGACAGGATTTTGCAAAACTGTTTTTT.

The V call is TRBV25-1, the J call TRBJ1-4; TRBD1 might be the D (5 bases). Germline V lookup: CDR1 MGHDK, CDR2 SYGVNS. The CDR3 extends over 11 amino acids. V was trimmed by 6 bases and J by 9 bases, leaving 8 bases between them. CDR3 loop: CASSGGKKLFF. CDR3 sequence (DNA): TGTGCCAGCAGCGGGGGTAAAAAACTGTTTTTT.

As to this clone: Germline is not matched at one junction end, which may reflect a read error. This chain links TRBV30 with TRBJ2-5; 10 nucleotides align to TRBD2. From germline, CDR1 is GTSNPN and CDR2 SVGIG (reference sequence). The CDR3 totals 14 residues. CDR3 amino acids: CVWSSGGYQETQYF. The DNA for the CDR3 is TGTGTCTGGAGTAGCGGGGGGTACCAAGAGACCCAGTACTTC.

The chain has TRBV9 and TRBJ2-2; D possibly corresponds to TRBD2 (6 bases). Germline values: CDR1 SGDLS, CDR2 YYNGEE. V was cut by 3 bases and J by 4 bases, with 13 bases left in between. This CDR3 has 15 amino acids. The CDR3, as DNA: TGTGCCAGCAGCGCAAGTGCGGGGCTCACCGGGGAGCTGTTTTTT. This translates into CASSASAGLTGELFF. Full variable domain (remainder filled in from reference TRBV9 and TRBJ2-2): DSGVTQTPKHLITATGQRVTLRCSPRSGDLSVYWYQQSLDQGLQFLIQYYNGEERAKGNILERFSAQQFPDLHSELNLSSLELGDSALYFCASSASAGLTGELFFGEGSRLTVL.

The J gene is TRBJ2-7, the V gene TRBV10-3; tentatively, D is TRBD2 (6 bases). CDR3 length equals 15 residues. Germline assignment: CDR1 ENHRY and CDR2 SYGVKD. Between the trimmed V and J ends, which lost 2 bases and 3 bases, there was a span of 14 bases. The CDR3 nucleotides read TGTGCCATCAGTGAGCCCCCGCGGGACTTCTACGAGCAGTACTTC. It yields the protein CAISEPPRDFYEQYF.

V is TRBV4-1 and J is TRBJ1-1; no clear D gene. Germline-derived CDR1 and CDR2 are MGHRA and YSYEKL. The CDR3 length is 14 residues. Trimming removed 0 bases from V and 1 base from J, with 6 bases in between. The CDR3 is CASSQEPGNTEAFF. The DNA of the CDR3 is TGCGCCAGCAGCCAAGAGCCAGGGAACACTGAAGCTTTCTTT.

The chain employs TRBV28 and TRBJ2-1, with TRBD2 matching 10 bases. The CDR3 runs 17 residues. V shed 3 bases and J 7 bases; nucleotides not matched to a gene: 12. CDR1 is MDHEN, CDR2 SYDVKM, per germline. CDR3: CASSFPEEAGGPNEQFF. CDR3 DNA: TGTGCCAGCAGTTTTCCGGAAGAAGCGGGAGGGCCAAATGAGCAGTTCTTC.

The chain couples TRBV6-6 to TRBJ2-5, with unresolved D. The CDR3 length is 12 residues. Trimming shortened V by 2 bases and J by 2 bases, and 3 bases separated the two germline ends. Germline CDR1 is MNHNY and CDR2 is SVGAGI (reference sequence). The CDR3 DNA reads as TGTGCCAGCAGTTACCCTCAAGAGACCCAGTACTTC. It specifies CASSYPQETQYF.

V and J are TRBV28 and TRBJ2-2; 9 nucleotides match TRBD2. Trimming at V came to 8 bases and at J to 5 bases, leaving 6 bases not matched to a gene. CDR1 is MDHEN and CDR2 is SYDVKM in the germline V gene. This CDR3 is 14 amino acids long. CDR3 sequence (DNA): TGTGCCAGCCTCTCTAGCGGGGCTACCGGGGAGCTGTTTTTT. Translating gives CASLSSGATGELFF. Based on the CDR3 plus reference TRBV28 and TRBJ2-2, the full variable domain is DVKVTQSSRYLVKRTGEKVFLECVQDMDHENMFWYRQDPGLGLRLIYFSYDVKMKEKGDIPEGYSVSREKKERFSLILESASTNQTSMYLCASLSSGATGELFFGEGSRLTVL.